This TCR beta chain was found in a study of blood T cell repertoires in COVID-19. The CDR3 consists of 15 residues. Trimming cost V 5 bases and J 2 bases; bases outside gene matches: 5. CDR1 and CDR2 from the germline V gene are SGHTA and FQGNSA. Measured with immunoSEQ multiplex PCR; TCRdb has only the in-frame clones, and not every one. The table lists 370,000 or so clones, about 89% of them singletons. Two consecutive negative NP/OP PCR tests, clearance, or resolved symptoms defined Cohort 3 recovery. Sequences were obtained from PBMCs or T cells enriched from blood (not recorded which). The chain is built from TRBV7-2 and TRBJ2-5; 10 bases agree with TRBD2. This receptor was obtained from a man aged 30-40 years who had recovered from COVID-19. CDR3 DNA: TGTGCCAGCAGCGTACTAGCGGGGCCGCAAGAGACCCAGTACTTC. It encodes CASSVLAGPQETQYF.